The T cell receptor beta chain described here comes from a study of vaccination effects on CD4 cells after COVID-19. Overall study context: All study participants received two doses of BNT162b2 or mRNA-1273 vaccine. Each well held approximately 2.2 million PBMC cultured with around 9.2 ug/ml peptides and about 10 IU/ml IL-2.

CDR1 and CDR2 from the germline V gene are MGHRA and YSYEKL. CDR3 length: 16 amino acids. With 3 bases removed from V and 0 bases from J, the gap between germline ends came to 11 bases. Clones were read by immunoSEQ multiplex PCR, and TCRdb kept only the in-frame ones, dropping some. The repertoire consists of tens of thousands of clones, with approximately 77% occurring once and the leading ten covering roughly 2%. About this clone itself: The target antigen is unknown.

Researchers isolated CD4+ T cells once approximately ten days of culture had elapsed. The gene calls are TRBV4-1 and TRBJ2-2; a possible D gene is TRBD1 (6 bases). Sequencing used CD4+ T cells from PBMCs cultured without peptide, obtained before COVID-19 vaccination. The receptor comes from a human donor who received a COVID-19 vaccine. CDR3 coding DNA: TGCGCCAGCAGCCAGGAAACAGGGACGAACACCGGGGAGCTGTTTTTT. Its protein is CASSQETGTNTGELFF.